The present T cell receptor beta chain was sequenced within a study of cytomegalovirus exposure and HLA in healthy donors. In the PCR, 60 Vbeta and 13 Jbeta primers were used. Libraries were prepared by immunoSEQ multiplex PCR; TCRdb keeps only in-frame clonotypes and omits some of them. In total, the table holds 110,000 to 150,000 clones. The V and J ends lost 3 bases and 2 bases respectively, with 15 bases between them. The CDR3 has 15 amino acids. Germline V gene data show CDR1 as SQVTM and CDR2 as ANQGSEA. V gene TRBV29-1 combines with J gene TRBJ2-3, with D maybe TRBD2 (6 bases). Sequencing input: PBMCs. The TCR sequence derives from a woman aged 18-35 years in good health and CMV-seronegative. The CDR3 sequence: CSVEIVGGNTDTQYF. Here the CDR3 DNA reads TGCAGCGTTGAGATTGTTGGCGGGAACACAGATACGCAGTATTTT.